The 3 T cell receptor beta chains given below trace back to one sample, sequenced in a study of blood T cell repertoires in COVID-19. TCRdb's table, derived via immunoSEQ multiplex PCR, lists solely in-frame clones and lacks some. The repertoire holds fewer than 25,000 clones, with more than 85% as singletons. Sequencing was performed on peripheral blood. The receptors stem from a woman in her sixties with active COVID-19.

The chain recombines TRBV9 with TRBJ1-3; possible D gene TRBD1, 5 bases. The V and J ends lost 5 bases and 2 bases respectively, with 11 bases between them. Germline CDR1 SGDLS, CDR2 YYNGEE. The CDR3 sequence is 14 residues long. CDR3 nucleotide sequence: TGTGCCAGCAGTGGGGGGAGTGCTGGAAACACCATATATTTT. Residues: CASSGGSAGNTIYF.

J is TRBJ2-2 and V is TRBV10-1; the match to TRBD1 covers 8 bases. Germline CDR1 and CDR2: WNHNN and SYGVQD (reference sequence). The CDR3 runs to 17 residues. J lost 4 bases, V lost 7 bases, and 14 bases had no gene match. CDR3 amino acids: CASTDTKGQGSTGELFF. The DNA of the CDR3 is TGCGCCAGCACCGATACTAAAGGACAGGGTAGCACCGGGGAGCTGTTTTTT.

CDR3 loop: CASSLGGAGNEQFF. The CDR3 bases are TGTGCCAGCAGTCTTGGGGGGGCAGGCAATGAGCAGTTCTTC. The chain employs TRBV2 and TRBJ2-1; the D gene is possibly TRBD2 (7 bases). Germline-derived CDR1 and CDR2 are SNHLY and FYNNEI. Deletions cut 5 bases from V and 6 bases from J, with 14 bases between. The CDR3 extends over 14 amino acids.